The 14 T cell receptor beta chains reported below all come from one sample, sequenced in a study of T cell responses to AZD1222 COVID-19 vaccine. Data came from immunoSEQ multiplex PCR; TCRdb stores just in-frame clones and leaves some out. The sample carries 160,000 or so clones, 85% to 95% recorded once. This sample comprised peripheral blood, obtained 28 days after the second AZD1222 dose. The receptors were gathered from an adult who received the AZD1222 COVID-19 vaccine.

The chain couples TRBV11-3 to TRBJ2-1; 10 bases are a match to TRBD1. V shed 5 bases and J 9 bases; nucleotides not matched to a gene: 10. Germline CDR1 reads SGHNT; CDR2 reads YENEEA. The CDR3 has 15 amino acids. CDR3 nucleotide sequence: TGTGCCAGCAGCGAGACAGGGGGCGCATACTCTGAGCAGTTCTTC. It translates to CASSETGGAYSEQFF.

This chain connects TRBV13 to TRBJ1-1; D remains ambiguous. The CDR3 totals 12 residues. V was shortened by 3 bases and J by 5 bases, with 7 bases between the two germline ends. Germline V gene lookup returns CDR1 PRHDT and CDR2 FYEKMQ (reference sequence). DNA for the CDR3: TGTGCCAGCAGCTTCCGGGGAACTGAAGCTTTCTTT. Its protein is CASSFRGTEAFF.

The V gene is TRBV30, the J gene TRBJ2-5; maybe TRBD1 (6 bases). Germline CDR1 reads GTSNPN; CDR2 reads SVGIG (reference sequence). The V end was cut by 2 bases, the J end by 8 bases, with 15 bases between. This CDR3 contains 13 residues. The CDR3: CAWSYREGSTQYF. Here the CDR3 DNA reads TGTGCCTGGAGTTACAGGGAAGGAAGCACCCAGTACTTC.

This sequence joins TRBV5-4 and TRBJ2-1, with TRBD2 identical over 7 bases. Per the germline V gene, CDR1 is SGHNT and CDR2 is YYREEE (reference sequence). The CDR3 totals 15 residues. V gave up 3 bases and J gave up 4 bases; unmatched junction bases: 7. The chain's CDR3 is CASSSGAGLYNEQFF. The CDR3 DNA is TGTGCCAGCAGCTCCGGAGCGGGATTATACAATGAGCAGTTCTTC.

The gene calls are TRBV18 and TRBJ1-3; D might be TRBD1 (6 bases). The V end was cut by 6 bases, the J end by 6 bases, with 21 bases between. Germline CDR1 and CDR2: KGHSH and LQKENI. The CDR3 extends over 16 amino acids. The DNA of the CDR3 is TGTGCCAGCTCTCCGTTGGAGCGGGACACGGAAAACACCATATATTTT. It encodes CASSPLERDTENTIYF. The whole variable domain, remainder taken from reference TRBV18 and TRBJ1-3, is NAGVMQNPRHLVRRRGQEARLRCSPMKGHSHVYWYRQLPEEGLKFMVYLQKENIIDESGMPKERFSAEFPKEGPSILRIQQVVRGDSAAYFCASSPLERDTENTIYFGEGSWLTVV.

V usage is TRBV3-1 (or the pseudogene TRBV3-2) and J usage is TRBJ1-2, with D unclear. Germline CDR1 and CDR2: LGHDT and YNNKEL (reference sequence). The CDR3 covers 12 residues. V lost 1 base and J 1 base, leaving 1 base between the germline ends. CDR3 coding DNA: TGTGCCAGCAGCCAAGGTAACTATGGCTACACCTTC. Its protein product is CASSQGNYGYTF.

This rearrangement joins TRBV6-6 to TRBJ2-7; the D gene is possibly TRBD1 (5 bases). The V gene lost 6 bases and the J gene lost 0 bases, with 12 bases spanning the gap. The CDR3 covers 14 residues. Germline V lookup: CDR1 MNHNY, CDR2 SVGAGI (reference sequence). The CDR3 here is CASRDGHNSYEQYF. The CDR3 DNA reads TGTGCCAGCAGGGATGGACACAACTCCTACGAGCAGTACTTC.

The gene calls are TRBV27 and TRBJ1-2; 7 nucleotides line up with TRBD1. V trimming: 3 bases; J trimming: 5 bases; junction bases outside the gene matches: 9. The CDR3 is made up of 15 amino acids. CDR1 MNHEY and CDR2 SMNVEV come from the germline V gene (reference sequence). CDR3 nucleotides: TGTGCCAGCAGTTTGGGAAATCCGGGACAGTATGGCTACACCTTC. It encodes CASSLGNPGQYGYTF.

The chain carries TRBV5-6 and TRBJ2-1; D may be TRBD2 (5 bases). The CDR3 is 16 residues long. Looked up from germline, CDR1 is SGHDT and CDR2 is YYEEEE. V was trimmed by 4 bases and J by 1 base, leaving 15 bases between them. CDR3 coding DNA: TGTGCCAGCAGCCCAAGGGTCCGAGGGTCCTACAATGAGCAGTTCTTC. Its protein is CASSPRVRGSYNEQFF.

The chain recombines TRBV28 with TRBJ2-7; D is possibly TRBD1 or TRBD2 (6 bases each). Trimming took 2 bases from V and 7 from J, leaving 18 bases between them. This CDR3 is built from 15 residues. Germline CDR1 MDHEN, CDR2 SYDVKM. The CDR3 bases are TGTGCCAGCAGTTTAACCGGGACACGGGAGAGGGAGCAGTACTTC. Translated: CASSLTGTREREQYF.

The gene calls are TRBV6-5 and TRBJ1-1; TRBD1 agrees at 10 bases. Germline trimming cut 5 bases from V and 11 bases from J; bases unmatched to any gene: 8. The CDR3 has 13 amino acids. Germline V lookup: CDR1 MNHEY, CDR2 SVGAGI. CDR3 region: CASSNRDRGWAFF. CDR3 nucleotides: TGTGCCAGCAGTAACCGGGACAGGGGATGGGCTTTCTTT.

This chain links TRBV11-2 with TRBJ2-1, with D possibly TRBD2 on 6 matching bases. The V gene lost 5 bases and the J gene lost 3 bases, with 14 bases spanning the gap. From germline, CDR1 is SGHAT and CDR2 FQNNGV. The CDR3 totals 15 residues. The CDR3 region has the DNA TGTGCCAGCAGCCGCCTTAGCGGAAGCTACAATGAGCAGTTCTTC. Its protein is CASSRLSGSYNEQFF.

The rearrangement joins TRBV7-9 to TRBJ2-1, with D perhaps TRBD1 or TRBD2 (5 bases each). Germline assignment: CDR1 SEHNR and CDR2 FQNEAQ (reference sequence). This CDR3 is built from 12 residues. Trimming stripped 11 bases from V and 8 bases from J, with 16 bases between. The CDR3 sequence is CAVRGGRDEQFF. CDR3 DNA sequence: TGTGCCGTGAGGGGTGGCAGGGATGAGCAGTTCTTC.

This clone was counted between two and nine times. The CDR3 DNA sequence: TGTGCCAGCAGTTTGACAGCTCTCACTACCTCCTACGAGCAGTACTTC. Translation: CASSLTALTTSYEQYF. J is TRBJ2-7 and V is TRBV6-5, with D tentatively TRBD1 (5 bases). Looked up from germline, CDR1 is MNHEY and CDR2 is SVGAGI. The CDR3 is made up of 16 amino acids. The V and J ends lost 4 bases and 0 bases respectively, with 16 bases between them.